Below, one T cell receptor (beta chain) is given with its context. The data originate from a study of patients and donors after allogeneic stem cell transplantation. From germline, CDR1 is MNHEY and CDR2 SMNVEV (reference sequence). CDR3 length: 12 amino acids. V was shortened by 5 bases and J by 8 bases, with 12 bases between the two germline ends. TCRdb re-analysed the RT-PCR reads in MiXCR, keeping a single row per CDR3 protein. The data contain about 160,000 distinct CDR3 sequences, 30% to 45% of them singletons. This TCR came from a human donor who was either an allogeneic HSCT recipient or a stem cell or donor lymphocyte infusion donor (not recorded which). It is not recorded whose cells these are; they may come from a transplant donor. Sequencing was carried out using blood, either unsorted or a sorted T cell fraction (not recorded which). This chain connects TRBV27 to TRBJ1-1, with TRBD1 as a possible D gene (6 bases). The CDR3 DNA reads TGTGCCAGCAGTAGGATGGGGGGCGAAGCTTTCTTT. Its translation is CASSRMGGEAFF.